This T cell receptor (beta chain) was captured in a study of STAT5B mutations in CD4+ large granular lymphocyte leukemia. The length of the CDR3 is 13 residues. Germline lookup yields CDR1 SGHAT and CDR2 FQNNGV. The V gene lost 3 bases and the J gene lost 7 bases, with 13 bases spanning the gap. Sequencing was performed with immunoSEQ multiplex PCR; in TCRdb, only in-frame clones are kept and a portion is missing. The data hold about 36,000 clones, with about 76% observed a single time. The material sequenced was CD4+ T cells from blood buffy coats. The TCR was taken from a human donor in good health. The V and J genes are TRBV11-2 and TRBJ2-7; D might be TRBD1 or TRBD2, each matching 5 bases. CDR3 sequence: CASSLGRRGEQYF. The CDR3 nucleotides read TGTGCCAGCAGCTTGGGACGAAGAGGGGAGCAGTACTTC.